This passage covers 15 T cell receptor beta chains from one sample sequenced in a study of OX40 agonist ivuxolimab in advanced cancers. TCRdb's copy holds only in-frame clones and misses some; the assay was immunoSEQ multiplex PCR. The table lists about 79,000 clones, 75% to 95% of them singletons, with approximately 7% in the top ten. Sample: CD4+ or CD8+ T cells sorted from blood, taken in a trial of the OX40 agonist ivuxolimab. Source of these receptors: an adult with an advanced solid tumor such as melanoma, head and neck, liver or kidney cancer.

This clone appeared once. The CDR3: CAIAVTSGYGYTF. The CDR3 DNA reads TGTGCCATCGCCGTTACCTCGGGCTATGGCTACACCTTC. This sequence joins TRBV6-1 and TRBJ1-2, with unresolved D. Germline V gene lookup returns CDR1 MNHNS and CDR2 SASEGT. This CDR3 region has 13 residues. The V end lost 10 bases, the J end lost 4 bases, and 16 bases lay between the germline ends.

The genes are TRBV5-4 and TRBJ2-5, with 9 positions matching TRBD1. The CDR3 sequence is 15 residues long. Trimming cost V 4 bases and J 4 bases; bases outside gene matches: 8. Germline CDR1 and CDR2: SGHNT and YYREEE (reference sequence). The CDR3: CASSRGGQGSETQYF. DNA for the CDR3: TGTGCCAGCAGCCGAGGGGGACAGGGATCAGAGACCCAGTACTTC.

This chain joins TRBV10-3 and TRBJ2-7; 7 nucleotides align to TRBD2. Germline trimming cut 4 bases from V and 7 bases from J; bases unmatched to any gene: 4. CDR3 length: 12 residues. The germline CDR1 and CDR2 sequences are ENHRY and SYGVKD. The CDR3 DNA reads TGTGCCATCAGTGGGGGGGGTTCAGAGCAGTACTTC. Encoded protein: CAISGGGSEQYF.

This chain joins TRBV28 and TRBJ2-1; 10 nucleotides agree with TRBD1. Germline-derived CDR1 and CDR2 are MDHEN and SYDVKM. The CDR3 sequence is 15 residues long. Trimming removed 8 bases from V and 8 bases from J; junction bases left unmatched: 12. This CDR3 is CASGETGGHQDEQFF. In DNA, the CDR3 is TGTGCCAGCGGAGAGACAGGGGGCCATCAAGATGAGCAGTTCTTC.

This rearrangement joins TRBV11-1 to TRBJ1-1, with 10 positions matching TRBD1. This CDR3 spans 15 amino acids. V gave up 7 bases and J gave up 4 bases; unmatched junction bases: 9. Germline lookup yields CDR1 SGHAT and CDR2 FQDESV (reference sequence). CDR3 sequence (DNA): TGTGCCAGCACCCCGACAGGGGGCGTCAGCACTGAAGCTTTCTTT. Its translation: CASTPTGGVSTEAFF.

The genes are TRBV5-1 and TRBJ2-1, with TRBD1 matching over 9 bases. The germline gives CDR1 SGHRS, CDR2 YFSETQ. The CDR3 has 15 amino acids. J lost 3 bases, V lost 2 bases, and 3 bases had no gene match. The CDR3 coding sequence is TGCGCCAGCAGCTTTGGGGACAGGGACTACAATGAGCAGTTCTTC. Residues: CASSFGDRDYNEQFF.

The chain employs TRBV6-1 and TRBJ1-1; D is ambiguous. The CDR3 consists of 12 residues. Germline-derived CDR1 and CDR2 are MNHNS and SASEGT. Trimming cost V 1 base and J 10 bases, with 10 bases left between them. CDR3 sequence (DNA): TGTGCCAGCAGTGAAGGACATGCGGGAGCTTTCTTT. Amino acids: CASSEGHAGAFF.

This chain uses TRBV6-1 with TRBJ2-5; 7 bases are shared with TRBD1. The V gene end was trimmed by 6 bases and the J gene end by 9 bases; junction bases not matched to a gene: 10. The germline V gene has CDR1 MNHNS and CDR2 SASEGT. The CDR3 loop spans 13 amino acids. The CDR3 sequence: CASRTEQGPSQYF. The CDR3 DNA reads TGTGCCAGCAGGACTGAACAGGGGCCATCCCAGTACTTC.

The chain links TRBV19 to TRBJ2-5; 10 bases agree with TRBD2. Germline V lookup: CDR1 LNHDA, CDR2 SQIVND (reference sequence). The V segment lost 7 bases and the J segment 5 bases; nucleotides outside the gene matches: 10. This CDR3 has 15 amino acids. The CDR3 nucleotides are TGTGCCAGTAATGTTGGGCTAGCGGGAGTGGAGACCCAGTACTTC. It encodes CASNVGLAGVETQYF.

This chain connects TRBV28 to TRBJ1-1; D not resolved. Trimming took off 2 bases at V and 0 bases at J, with 1 base between the two ends. The CDR3 length is 12 residues. Per the germline V gene, CDR1 is MDHEN and CDR2 is SYDVKM. CDR3: CASSLLNTEAFF. DNA for the CDR3: TGTGCCAGCAGTTTACTGAACACTGAAGCTTTCTTT.

This clone is a singleton in its sample. The chain is built from TRBV2 and TRBJ2-3, with D perhaps TRBD1 or TRBD2 (5 bases each). The CDR3 runs 18 residues. CDR1 is SNHLY and CDR2 is FYNNEI in the germline V gene. Trimming removed 6 bases from V and 7 bases from J, with 29 bases in between. The DNA for the CDR3 is TGTGCCAGCAGCGAATTCAAAAATACTCCGGGACGTGGTAATACGCAGTATTTT. Translation gives CASSEFKNTPGRGNTQYF. Complete variable domain (other parts from reference TRBV2 and TRBJ2-3): EPEVTQTPSHQVTQMGQEVILRCVPISNHLYFYWYRQILGQKVEFLVSFYNNEISEKSEIFDDQFSVERPDGSNFTLKIRSTKLEDSAMYFCASSEFKNTPGRGNTQYFGPGTRLTVL.

V is TRBV9 and J is TRBJ2-7; weak D call: TRBD2 (5 bases). The germline gives CDR1 SGDLS, CDR2 YYNGEE. The CDR3 consists of 14 residues. Trimming stripped 0 bases from V and 3 bases from J, with 10 bases between. In nucleotides, the CDR3 is TGTGCCAGCAGCGTAGCCCACGGGAACTACGAGCAGTACTTC. This gives the protein CASSVAHGNYEQYF.

This rearrangement joins TRBV19 to TRBJ2-7; D remains ambiguous. V lost 5 bases and J lost 5, with 4 bases in between. The CDR3 is made up of 10 amino acids. Per germline, CDR1 LNHDA and CDR2 SQIVND (reference sequence). CDR3 protein: CASSLHEQYF. The CDR3 nucleotides read TGTGCCAGTAGTCTCCACGAGCAGTACTTC. Full variable domain (remainder filled in from reference TRBV19 and TRBJ2-7): DGGITQSPKYLFRKEGQNVTLSCEQNLNHDAMYWYRQDPGQGLRLIYYSQIVNDFQKGDIAEGYSVSREKKESFPLTVTSAQKNPTAFYLCASSLHEQYFGPGTRLTVT.

The rearrangement links TRBV30 to TRBJ2-7; D is tentatively TRBD1 or TRBD2 (5 bases each). The germline V gene encodes CDR1 GTSNPN and CDR2 SVGIG (reference sequence). V was shortened by 0 bases and J by 7 bases, with 16 bases between the two germline ends. The CDR3 spans 14 residues. DNA of the CDR3: TGTGCCTGGAGTGTGGCTGGGGGTGGTGGGGAGCAGTACTTC. It yields the protein CAWSVAGGGGEQYF.

The chain is built from TRBV28 and TRBJ1-2; D may be TRBD1 (6 bases). With 6 bases removed from V and 2 bases from J, the gap between germline ends came to 10 bases. There are 13 residues in the CDR3. CDR1 MDHEN and CDR2 SYDVKM come from the germline V gene. In DNA form, the CDR3 reads TGTGCCAGCAGCAGAGGACAGAACTATGGCTACACCTTC. This sequence encodes CASSRGQNYGYTF.